Below, 4 T cell receptor beta chains from the same sample are listed, as sequenced in a study of somatic mutations in cytotoxic T cells in rheumatoid arthritis. Using immunoSEQ multiplex PCR, the repertoire was profiled, and TCRdb retains in-frame clones only, with some absent. The table records approximately 13,000 clones, over 70% of them present only once. The sequenced sample was CD8+ T cells sorted from blood. All receptors come from an adult with rheumatoid arthritis.

V gene TRBV6-5 combines with J gene TRBJ1-3; D possibly corresponds to TRBD1 (6 bases). This CDR3 comprises 15 residues. CDR1 is MNHEY and CDR2 is SVGAGI in the germline V gene. Trimming pared 0 bases from V and 5 bases from J, leaving 11 bases between. CDR3 bases: TGTGCCAGCAGTTACTCCGGCGGGGGCAGAAACACCATATATTTT. Translating it yields CASSYSGGGRNTIYF.

This clone came up once. J is TRBJ1-5 and V is TRBV19, with D tentatively TRBD1 (5 bases). The germline V gene encodes CDR1 LNHDA and CDR2 SQIVND (reference sequence). V was trimmed by 6 bases and J by 4 bases, leaving 13 bases between them. The CDR3 covers 14 residues. This chain's CDR3 is CASSHGTMNQPQHF. CDR3 sequence (DNA): TGTGCCAGTAGCCACGGGACGATGAATCAGCCCCAGCATTTT.

V is TRBV2 and J is TRBJ2-1; 9 bases match TRBD2. The V gene end was trimmed by 8 bases and the J gene end by 4 bases; junction bases not matched to a gene: 9. Germline CDR1 SNHLY, CDR2 FYNNEI. The CDR3 consists of 15 residues. The CDR3 spells CASLSGRGGYNEQFF. CDR3 coding DNA: TGTGCCAGCCTAAGTGGGCGGGGGGGTTACAATGAGCAGTTCTTC.

This chain joins TRBV27 and TRBJ2-7; D may be TRBD1 or TRBD2 (5 bases each). V was clipped by 0 bases and J by 6 bases, with 15 bases between them. Germline values: CDR1 MNHEY, CDR2 SMNVEV (reference sequence). The CDR3 extends over 15 amino acids. The CDR3 loop reads CASSLSPLGGGEQYV. In DNA form, the CDR3 reads TGTGCCAGCAGTTTATCTCCGCTCGGTGGGGGCGAGCAGTACGTC.